This paragraph reports one TCR beta chain. A few counts support this clonotype. Its cognate antigen has yet to be identified. It has no much larger one-base neighbor in the sample; base qualities were not kept. The CDR3 has 16 amino acids, counting the end cysteine and phenylalanine. This entry keeps only the CDR3 DNA: 48 bases, framed from base 1. Germline trimming amounts to 3 bases on V and 6 bases on J, with 5 as the count of junction bases outside the gene matches. Since whole blood was used without any cell fractionation, the repertoire reflected all peripheral T cells in unsorted form. Ten uninfected healthy donors were sampled as controls, and about 40% of these ten donors were sampled twice about 3 months apart. For RNA extraction, around 2.5 ml of peripheral blood was collected into Tempus tubes. Residual genomic DNA was removed with the TURBO-DNase kit and globin mRNA was depleted with GLOBINclear.

Reverse transcription of approximately 500 ng RNA was performed with SuperScript III using primers directed against the alpha and beta constant regions. Alpha and beta chain libraries were generated separately via chain-specific third strand synthesis with multiplexing indices. The protocol used a single primer pair to amplify all rearrangements within a chain, which avoided primer bias, and attached molecular barcodes to each cDNA molecule. The SP2 sequencing primer site and a random hexamer were carried on a 5' RACE adapter, to which purified cDNA was joined by T4 RNA Ligase 1. Second strand synthesis was primed from the SP2 site with Phusion polymerase, using slow temperature ramps to favor optimal annealing. Two random hexamer sequences, both added before amplification and joined together, made up the 12-nucleotide barcode of each molecule. An amplification PCR of roughly 25 cycles with P5s and P7 primers came after a short first PCR that had added P5 and P7 adapter elements plus a second index. The libraries went through roughly 28 PCR cycles in total, were quantified on a Qubit, were sized on a Bioanalyzer, and were diluted to around 4.4 nM. Sequencing of the normalized libraries was done on an Illumina MiSeq using 2 x 250 paired-end kits. Into about 10 ul Tris-Cl, the reverse transcription reactions were eluted following cleanup on MinElute columns. Adapter ligations ran for roughly 21 hours at 16 degrees C and were afterwards cleaned with AMPure XP beads at a 1:1 ratio. On the authors' methods: Demultiplexed FASTQ files were processed with a modified Decombinator by which V, J, insert and barcode information was output. Any sequence that shared a barcode yet differed from the dominant sequence was discarded as an error, and the number of original cDNA molecules was estimated by counting barcodes clustered at Levenshtein distance 3. The R packages ineq, vegan, igraph and RCytoscape were used for downstream analyses, with IMGT nomenclature and CDR3 definitions applied. V gene usage was computed over distinct sequences, each TCR counted once to avoid skew from clonal expansion. Similarity networks connected unique CDR3 amino acid sequences within a donor whenever two sequences differed by a single Levenshtein edit. The authors compiled published HIV-specific CDR3s (about 92 alpha, some 710 beta) and CMV-specific CDR3s (approximately 13 alpha, about 250 beta) and searched for them in the repertoires. Lower sequence numbers were not the cause of the decreased diversity in patients, as random subsampling to size-matched repertoires showed. The public reads were quality trimmed at Q25 with fastp and then assembled into clones with MiXCR by TCRdb, keeping productive beta chains. Under each unique CDR3 protein, matching rows form one entry showing the most common genes and DNA. TCRdb, not the original authors, processed these V and J calls. The sample table shows about 12,000 distinct CDR3 sequences, and approximately 11% are seen once. Of the sample, around 6% falls within the top ten clones.

The source of the sample is a study of HIV-infected patients and healthy controls (dated by TCRdb to the mid-2010s). Context from the whole study: Whether deep TCR repertoire sequencing of small blood samples from HIV patients could capture immune perturbation and reconstitution was tested in the study. General conclusions and limits of the study: More CDR3s were shared between individuals among healthy controls than among HIV+ patients, as measured by Jaccard index and by the count of highly shared sequences. Processing was restricted to sixteen HIV-infected individuals, which the authors judged to be a major constraint on the generalizability of the findings. HLA typing of donors was not performed in the study. Differing numbers of distinct sequences in patients and controls hindered comparison, and size-matching assigned excessive weight to rare events in the HIV-infected data. HIV-infected repertoires had significantly higher mean Gini indices than controls, possibly reflecting oligoclonality. The pairing of alpha and beta chains was not determined in the samples. Compared with untreated HIV+ repertoires, healthy control repertoires had roughly threefold more distinct CDR3s and higher Shannon diversity. The apparent post-therapy recovery of the Gini index in HIV-infected patients was not reproduced in size-matched repertoire data. The dynamics of distinct T-cell subpopulations could not be separated, and sequencing depth was restricted, because whole blood was used. During therapy, HIV-associated CDR3s significantly decreased in frequency, while CMV-associated CDR3s did not change significantly, though most became more frequent. Alpha-chain CDR3s from MAIT cells appeared at high frequency in healthy controls but were severely depleted in HIV+ repertoires. The observed differences in diversity could not be explained by the slight differences in age and sex profiles between the study cohorts. Compared with controls, HIV-infected patients showed significantly different mean usage of eight alpha and eight beta V genes.

This receptor was taken from an adult in good health. The rearrangement combines TRBV12-3 or TRBV12-4 with TRBJ2-3, with 14 bases aligning to TRBD2. Sequencing input: blood. The DNA reads as follows: TGTGCCAGCAGTTTTCTCCGGACTAGCGGGAGGGATACGCAGTATTTT. This sequence encodes CASSFLRTSGRDTQYF.